The 22 T cell receptor beta chains reported below all come from one sample, sequenced in a study of identical twins. Each CDR3 protein gets one entry after TCRdb re-called the 5' RACE reads with MiXCR. Here the sample spans around 250,000 distinct CDR3 sequences, roughly 7% being singletons. These data also featured in a second study, about yellow fever vaccine responses in identical twins.

The sample was memory (CD45RO+) T cells sorted from blood. Receptors were obtained from a woman younger than 35 in good health.

The V and J genes are TRBV5-1 and TRBJ2-1; a weak D match, TRBD1 (6 bases). V was trimmed by 4 bases and J by 1 base, leaving 9 bases between them. CDR3 size: 14 residues. CDR1 and CDR2 (germline): SGHRS, YFSETQ. Here the CDR3 DNA reads TGCGCCAGCAGCACAGGGATTTCCTACAATGAGCAGTTCTTC. This codes for CASSTGISYNEQFF.

This clonotype was detected many times. The chain joins TRBV7-9 to TRBJ2-1; D remains unclear. From germline, CDR1 is SEHNR and CDR2 FQNEAQ (reference sequence). The V and J ends lost 5 bases and 9 bases respectively, with 17 bases between them. The CDR3 is 14 amino acids. The CDR3 loop reads CASSGQTRFSEQFF. The CDR3 region has the DNA TGTGCCAGCAGCGGGCAGACACGGTTCAGTGAGCAGTTCTTC.

The chain uses TRBV7-2 and TRBJ2-7; D perhaps matches TRBD1 (5 bases). The CDR3 is made up of 17 amino acids. The germline V and J ends were trimmed by 5 bases and 2 bases, with 22 bases remaining between them. The germline gives CDR1 SGHTA, CDR2 FQGNSA. The CDR3 is CASSHITGPTTAYEQYF. The CDR3 DNA is TGTGCCAGCAGCCACATAACAGGACCCACGACCGCCTACGAGCAGTACTTC. The variable domain in full, with the rest retrieved from reference TRBV7-2 and TRBJ2-7, is GAGVSQSPSNKVTEKGKDVELRCDPISGHTALYWYRQSLGQGLEFLIYFQGNSAPDKSGLPSDRFSAERTGGSVSTLTIQRTQQEDSAVYLCASSHITGPTTAYEQYFGPGTRLTVT.

V usage is TRBV9 and J usage is TRBJ2-6; D possibly corresponds to TRBD1 (6 bases). V dropped 0 bases and J dropped 0 bases, with 10 bases sitting between them. CDR1 and CDR2 (germline): SGDLS, YYNGEE. This CDR3 is built from 17 residues. The CDR3 sequence is CASSVGDRYSGANVLTF. For the CDR3, the DNA is TGTGCCAGCAGCGTAGGCGACAGGTACTCTGGGGCCAACGTCCTGACTTTC.

This clonotype was observed a handful of times. The J gene is TRBJ1-4, the V gene TRBV6-1; tentative D call: TRBD1 (5 bases). Germline V gene data show CDR1 as MNHNS and CDR2 as SASEGT. The V end lost 8 bases, the J end lost 3 bases, and 13 bases lay between the germline ends. The CDR3 spans 14 residues. The CDR3 DNA sequence: TGTGCCAGCGGGGGAGACGCAGCTAATGAAAAACTGTTTTTT. This translates into CASGGDAANEKLFF.

There are a few counts of this clonotype. The chain has TRBV20-1 and TRBJ2-5, with 8 bases fitting TRBD1. CDR3 length: 14 residues. Germline assignment: CDR1 DFQATT and CDR2 SNEGSKA (reference sequence). Germline trimming cut 1 base from V and 4 bases from J; bases unmatched to any gene: 5. The DNA of the CDR3 is TGCAGTGCTAGAGGACAGGGGTTTCCAGAGACCCAGTACTTC. It encodes CSARGQGFPETQYF.

The rearrangement joins TRBV15 to TRBJ2-1, with 11 nucleotides matching TRBD2. Germline V lookup: CDR1 LNHNV, CDR2 YYDKDF (reference sequence). Germline trimming cut 1 base from V and 4 bases from J; bases unmatched to any gene: 6. This CDR3 has 17 amino acids. This CDR3 reads CATSRGKLAGAYNEQFF. Written as DNA, the CDR3 is TGTGCCACCAGCAGAGGGAAACTAGCGGGGGCGTACAATGAGCAGTTCTTC.

This clonotype was recorded many times. The rearrangement uses TRBV28 and TRBJ2-3; 10 nucleotides line up with TRBD2. CDR1 and CDR2 (germline): MDHEN, SYDVKM. The CDR3 contains 15 residues. V was clipped by 5 bases and J by 3 bases; unmatched bases: 5. The CDR3 DNA sequence: TGTGCCAGCAGTCCCTCAGCGGGAGGGACAGATACGCAGTATTTT. It specifies CASSPSAGGTDTQYF.

This clonotype was found many times. The chain's CDR3 is CSASFPAGDVNEQFF. In nucleotides, the CDR3 is TGCAGTGCTAGTTTCCCAGCGGGAGATGTCAATGAGCAGTTCTTC. The chain links TRBV20-1 to TRBJ2-1, with TRBD2 matching over 8 bases. Germline V gene lookup returns CDR1 DFQATT and CDR2 SNEGSKA (reference sequence). V lost 3 bases to trimming and J lost 6 bases; unmatched junction nucleotides: 10. The CDR3 has 15 amino acids.

This chain joins TRBV7-8 and TRBJ2-5; D unclear. Germline CDR1 SGHVS, CDR2 FQNEAQ. Trimming took 3 bases from V and 1 from J, leaving 9 bases between them. The CDR3 is made up of 14 amino acids. This CDR3 is CASSLLNLQETQYF. CDR3 DNA: TGTGCCAGCAGCTTGTTAAACCTCCAAGAGACCCAGTACTTC.

The V gene is TRBV10-3, the J gene TRBJ2-3; D might be TRBD1 (5 bases). The CDR3 has 13 residues. In germline, CDR1 is ENHRY, CDR2 SYGVKD. Trimming removed 6 bases from V and 4 bases from J, with 11 bases in between. CDR3 in amino acids: CAIRDIFPDTQYF. CDR3 coding DNA: TGTGCCATCAGGGACATTTTCCCAGATACGCAGTATTTT.

Concerning this clonotype itself: Relative to the germline gene, one junction end is altered; a read error may explain this. The V and J genes are TRBV2 and TRBJ2-6, with D maybe TRBD1 (6 bases). The germline gives CDR1 SNHLY, CDR2 FYNNEI. The CDR3 is 17 residues long. CDR3 protein: CTSCYRTVGPGANVLTF. The CDR3 DNA follows: TGTACCAGCTGCTATCGGACAGTGGGCCCTGGGGCCAACGTCCTGACTTTC.

This clonotype came up once. The J gene is TRBJ2-7, the V gene TRBV28; 12 positions agree with TRBD1. Germline trimming cut 0 bases from V and 4 bases from J; bases unmatched to any gene: 1. Germline values: CDR1 MDHEN, CDR2 SYDVKM. The CDR3 runs 15 residues. The CDR3 DNA sequence: TGTGCCAGCAGTTTATGGGGACAGGGGGCTTACGAGCAGTACTTC. Translating gives CASSLWGQGAYEQYF.

The chain couples TRBV6-2 or TRBV6-3 to TRBJ2-5, with D uncertain. V was cut by 7 bases and J by 5 bases, with 26 bases left in between. The germline V gene encodes CDR1 MNHEY and CDR2 SVGEGT. The CDR3 contains 17 residues. CDR3 DNA sequence: TGTGCCAGCATCGCACCACCCAGCCTTTCTACCGAGGAGACCCAGTACTTC. Amino acid sequence: CASIAPPSLSTEETQYF.

J is TRBJ2-1 and V is TRBV2, with D possibly TRBD1 on 5 matching bases. The V end was cut by 5 bases, the J end by 5 bases, with 16 bases between. Germline V gives CDR1 SNHLY, CDR2 FYNNEI. The CDR3 covers 15 residues. CDR3 sequence reads: CASSPQGYKHNEQFF. CDR3 DNA sequence: TGTGCCAGCAGTCCCCAGGGATATAAACACAATGAGCAGTTCTTC. Based on the CDR3 plus reference TRBV2 and TRBJ2-1, the full variable domain is EPEVTQTPSHQVTQMGQEVILRCVPISNHLYFYWYRQILGQKVEFLVSFYNNEISEKSEIFDDQFSVERPDGSNFTLKIRSTKLEDSAMYFCASSPQGYKHNEQFFGPGTRLTVL.

This rearrangement joins TRBV5-1 to TRBJ2-1, with 9 bases matching TRBD2. Germline CDR1 SGHRS, CDR2 YFSETQ. CDR3 length: 15 amino acids. V lost 7 bases to trimming and J lost 9 bases; unmatched junction nucleotides: 14. The CDR3 sequence: CASYSGGRALGEQFF. The DNA of the CDR3 is TGCGCCAGCTACTCTGGCGGGAGGGCCCTCGGTGAGCAGTTCTTC.

This clonotype was seen a few times. V is TRBV20-1 and J is TRBJ2-3, with D possibly being TRBD1 or TRBD2 (7 bases each). The V gene's germline CDR1 is DFQATT and CDR2 SNEGSKA (reference sequence). The CDR3 spans 15 residues. Here the CDR3 reads CSEREGARGTDTQYF. The DNA of the CDR3 is TGCAGCGAAAGGGAGGGGGCGAGGGGCACAGATACGCAGTATTTT.

This chain links TRBV6-1 with TRBJ1-2; 8 nucleotides agree with TRBD1. After removal of 7 bases from V and 5 bases from J, the junction contained 21 bases not matched to a gene. Germline V gene lookup returns CDR1 MNHNS and CDR2 SASEGT. The CDR3 is made up of 18 amino acids. CDR3 sequence (DNA): TGTGCCAGCAATCTTACTCCGGGACAGGCTGTGTATGGGTATGGCTACACCTTC. Translating it yields CASNLTPGQAVYGYGYTF.

There are a few counts of this clonotype. The chain joins TRBV7-2 to TRBJ2-1, with D perhaps matching TRBD1 or TRBD2 (6 bases each). The CDR3 spans 15 residues. Germline CDR1 is SGHTA and CDR2 is FQGNSA. The V end was cut by 1 base, the J end by 6 bases, with 13 bases between. CDR3 protein: CASSLGGAGPNEQFF. Here the CDR3 DNA reads TGTGCCAGCAGCTTAGGGGGGGCAGGGCCCAATGAGCAGTTCTTC.

Only a few counts were recorded for this clonotype. This chain connects TRBV7-9 to TRBJ2-3; D gene ambiguous. Germline CDR1 is SEHNR and CDR2 is FQNEAQ (reference sequence). The CDR3 has 16 residues. V shed 0 bases and J shed 0 bases, with 10 bases lying between them. The CDR3 region has the DNA TGTGCCAGCAGCTTAGCGGCAGGATCTAGCACAGATACGCAGTATTTT. It is translated as CASSLAAGSSTDTQYF.

This clonotype was picked up many times. The chain couples TRBV7-9 to TRBJ1-2, with TRBD1 as a possible D gene (5 bases). The germline V and J ends were trimmed by 5 bases and 4 bases, with 11 bases remaining between them. The germline gives CDR1 SEHNR, CDR2 FQNEAQ (reference sequence). The CDR3 contains 13 residues. The CDR3 is CASSRDSLYGYTF. The CDR3 coding sequence is TGTGCCAGCAGCCGCGACAGTCTCTATGGCTACACCTTC.

The chain uses TRBV5-1 and TRBJ2-6, with 9 bases aligning to TRBD1. Germline-derived CDR1 and CDR2 are SGHRS and YFSETQ. V dropped 0 bases and J dropped 2; count of bases not matched to a gene: 0. CDR3 length: 16 amino acids. This CDR3 reads CASSLDRGPGANVLTF. DNA for the CDR3: TGCGCCAGCAGCTTGGACAGGGGGCCTGGGGCCAACGTCCTGACTTTC.